What follows are 13 T cell receptor beta chains derived from one specimen sequenced in a study of blood T cell repertoires in COVID-19. The data were produced by immunoSEQ multiplex PCR, yet TCRdb's version contains in-frame clones alone and is incomplete. The profile shows 200,000 to 300,000 clones, about 81% of them singletons. The sample comprised peripheral blood. All receptors come from a woman aged 55-69 years with active or convalescent COVID-19.

The gene calls are TRBV19 and TRBJ1-4; D might be TRBD1 (6 bases). The CDR3 covers 12 residues. The germline gives CDR1 LNHDA, CDR2 SQIVND (reference sequence). The V end was cut by 7 bases, the J end by 12 bases, with 15 bases between. As DNA, the CDR3 is TGTGCCAGTATCCACGGGGCAGGGGAACTGTTTTTT. It codes for CASIHGAGELFF.

This chain connects TRBV27 to TRBJ1-4, with D possibly TRBD1 on 5 matching bases. CDR1 and CDR2 (germline): MNHEY, SMNVEV (reference sequence). The CDR3 sequence is 15 residues long. V was clipped by 3 bases and J by 3 bases, with 11 bases between them. CDR3 residues: CASSFWGVPNEKLFF. CDR3 coding DNA: TGTGCCAGCAGTTTTTGGGGGGTTCCTAATGAAAAACTGTTTTTT. The whole variable domain, remainder taken from reference TRBV27 and TRBJ1-4, is EAQVTQNPRYLITVTGKKLTVTCSQNMNHEYMSWYRQDPGLGLRQIYYSMNVEVTDKGDVPEGYKVSRKEKRNFPLILESPSPNQTSLYFCASSFWGVPNEKLFFGSGTQLSVL.

This chain joins TRBV10-3 and TRBJ2-1; D might be TRBD2 (6 bases). V lost 0 bases to trimming and J lost 8 bases, with 17 bases between them. This CDR3 is 16 amino acids long. CDR1 and CDR2 (germline): ENHRY, SYGVKD. The DNA for the CDR3 is TGTGCCATCAGTGAGTCCCTGACAACCGGCGGGGATGAGCAGTTCTTC. Encoded protein: CAISESLTTGGDEQFF.

This clone appeared a few times. The chain employs TRBV6-2 or TRBV6-3 and TRBJ2-3; 11 nucleotides match TRBD2. J lost 6 bases, V lost 4 bases, and 6 bases had no gene match. CDR1 and CDR2 from the germline V gene are MNHEY and SVGEGT. The CDR3 length is 15 residues. CDR3 protein: CASSFTSGGWDTQYF. The CDR3, as DNA: TGTGCCAGCAGTTTCACTAGCGGGGGTTGGGATACGCAGTATTTT.

V usage is TRBV2 and J usage is TRBJ1-5; possible D gene TRBD1, 6 bases. Germline V gene sequence: CDR1 SNHLY, CDR2 FYNNEI. Trimming removed 1 base from V and 3 bases from J, with 10 bases in between. CDR3 length: 15 residues. Here the CDR3 reads CASSEGHRVNQPQHF. CDR3 coding DNA: TGTGCCAGCAGTGAAGGACACAGGGTCAATCAGCCCCAGCATTTT.

The chain couples TRBV29-1 to TRBJ2-1, with 9 bases that match TRBD1. This CDR3 is built from 13 residues. V shed 4 bases, J shed 5 bases, and the junction held 3 bases outside the gene matches. Germline lookup yields CDR1 SQVTM and CDR2 ANQGSEA. The CDR3 DNA reads TGCAGCGTTGCCGGACAGGGGAACAATGAGCAGTTCTTC. This encodes CSVAGQGNNEQFF.

The chain carries TRBV7-2 and TRBJ1-5, with D uncertain. Germline CDR1 is SGHTA and CDR2 is FQGNSA. Trimming pared 2 bases from V and 6 bases from J, leaving 11 bases between. The CDR3 consists of 14 residues. The CDR3 reads CASSLIAEGQPQHF. The CDR3 nucleotides read TGTGCCAGCAGCTTAATCGCCGAGGGTCAGCCCCAGCATTTT.

For this clone: This likely comes from a read error, as the CDR3 has no conserved phenylalanine or tryptophan at its end. The DNA is omitted, as the CDR3 cannot be located on it reliably, and the CDR3 follows TCRdb's listing. The chain carries TRBV7-4 and TRBJ1-5. The CDR3 has 8 amino acids, counting both end residues. CDR1 is SGHVT, CDR2 SQSDAQ, per germline. CDR3 protein: CASSLGVG.

The chain uses TRBV5-1 and TRBJ1-2, with 8 nucleotides matching TRBD1. CDR1 and CDR2 from the germline V gene are SGHRS and YFSETQ. The J segment lost 10 bases and the V segment lost 4 bases, leaving 12 bases of the junction unmatched. This CDR3 is 14 amino acids long. This chain's CDR3 is CASSLGQGSSNYTF. CDR3 nucleotides: TGCGCCAGCAGCCTCGGACAGGGAAGTTCTAACTACACCTTC. The entire variable domain, with the rest obtained from reference TRBV5-1 and TRBJ1-2, is as follows: KAGVTQTPRYLIKTRGQQVTLSCSPISGHRSVSWYQQTPGQGLQFLFEYFSETQRNKGNFPGRFSGRQFSNSRSEMNVSTLELGDSALYLCASSLGQGSSNYTFGSGTRLTVV.

This chain links TRBV30 with TRBJ1-2; 7 bases map to TRBD1. Looked up from germline, CDR1 is GTSNPN and CDR2 is SVGIG (reference sequence). The CDR3 length is 13 residues. Trimming removed 1 base from V and 5 bases from J; junction bases left unmatched: 4. The CDR3 sequence is CAWSAGQLYGYTF. In nucleotides, the CDR3 is TGTGCCTGGAGTGCGGGACAGCTATATGGCTACACCTTC.

The V gene is TRBV7-3, the J gene TRBJ1-2; the match to TRBD1 covers 8 bases. The V and J ends lost 2 bases and 5 bases, in that order; junction bases with no gene match: 13. This CDR3 has 17 residues. Germline-derived CDR1 and CDR2 are SGHTA and FQGTGA. DNA of the CDR3: TGTGCCAGCAGCTTAGGGGTTCTACAGGGGGGCAATTATGGCTACACCTTC. Its protein product is CASSLGVLQGGNYGYTF.

The chain links TRBV4-1 to TRBJ1-2; D is undetermined. The V end was cut by 1 base, the J end by 4 bases, with 13 bases between. Germline lookup yields CDR1 MGHRA and CDR2 YSYEKL. The CDR3 has 15 residues. The CDR3 spells CASSQGVARSYGYTF. The DNA of the CDR3 is TGCGCCAGCAGCCAAGGAGTCGCCAGGTCCTATGGCTACACCTTC.

The V call is TRBV27, the J call TRBJ1-4; 7 bases line up with TRBD1. Germline-derived CDR1 and CDR2 are MNHEY and SMNVEV (reference sequence). The CDR3 length is 14 residues. The V gene end was trimmed by 4 bases and the J gene end by 7 bases; junction bases not matched to a gene: 6. This CDR3 reads CASSSQGDSEKLFF. In DNA, the CDR3 is TGTGCCAGCAGTTCACAAGGGGACAGTGAAAAACTGTTTTTT. The full variable domain, in which reference TRBV27 and TRBJ1-4 provide the parts outside the CDR3, is EAQVTQNPRYLITVTGKKLTVTCSQNMNHEYMSWYRQDPGLGLRQIYYSMNVEVTDKGDVPEGYKVSRKEKRNFPLILESPSPNQTSLYFCASSSQGDSEKLFFGSGTQLSVL.